This passage covers 24 T cell receptor beta chains from one sample sequenced in a study of control samples from healthy donors and cancer patients. TCRdb's copy holds only in-frame clones and misses some; the assay was immunoSEQ multiplex PCR. The top ten hold 13% to 15% of the sample, which has about 12,000 clones, around 92% seen once. Sequenced input: PBMCs. The receptors shown here come from an elderly man with lung cancer.

This rearrangement joins TRBV5-1 to TRBJ1-1; 8 positions agree with TRBD1. This CDR3 is 14 amino acids long. The V segment lost 3 bases and the J segment 4 bases; nucleotides outside the gene matches: 5. The germline gives CDR1 SGHRS, CDR2 YFSETQ. CDR3 protein: CASSSQGAVTEAFF. Here the CDR3 DNA reads TGCGCCAGCAGCTCGCAGGGGGCGGTCACTGAAGCTTTCTTT. The full variable domain, with the rest looked up from reference TRBV5-1 and TRBJ1-1, is KAGVTQTPRYLIKTRGQQVTLSCSPISGHRSVSWYQQTPGQGLQFLFEYFSETQRNKGNFPGRFSGRQFSNSRSEMNVSTLELGDSALYLCASSSQGAVTEAFFGQGTRLTVV.

The chain joins TRBV6-5 to TRBJ1-2; TRBD1 matches 11 bases. The CDR3 length is 16 residues. With 0 bases clipped from V and 3 bases from J, the junction kept 3 bases outside the gene matches. CDR1 and CDR2 from the germline V gene are MNHEY and SVGAGI. CDR3 in amino acids: CASSYSGQGVDYGYTF. Written as DNA, the CDR3 is TGTGCCAGCAGTTACTCGGGACAGGGGGTTGACTATGGCTACACCTTC.

The rearrangement joins TRBV7-9 to TRBJ2-7, with D hard to call. Germline V gene sequence: CDR1 SEHNR, CDR2 FQNEAQ (reference sequence). The CDR3 totals 12 residues. Trimming removed 3 bases at V and 12 bases at J, with 15 bases between. This CDR3 is CASSFPGPQAYF. CDR3 coding DNA: TGTGCCAGCAGCTTCCCCGGGCCCCAGGCGTACTTC.

In its sample, this clone was seen once. V and J are TRBV2 and TRBJ1-2, with 10 bases fitting TRBD1. CDR1 is SNHLY and CDR2 is FYNNEI in the germline V gene. The CDR3 length is 15 residues. V lost 5 bases and J lost 0; bases outside the gene matches: 3. The CDR3 region is CASSLGQGANYGYTF. The CDR3 bases are TGTGCCAGCAGTCTCGGACAGGGGGCTAACTATGGCTACACCTTC.

The V and J genes are TRBV11-2 and TRBJ2-7; the D is unclear. This CDR3 spans 12 amino acids. The V end was cut by 5 bases, the J end by 5 bases, with 10 bases between. CDR1 SGHAT and CDR2 FQNNGV come from the germline V gene. The CDR3 sequence: CASSHSRDEQYF. CDR3 nucleotide sequence: TGTGCCAGCAGCCATTCCCGGGACGAGCAGTACTTC.

The CDR3 region has the DNA TGTGCCAGCAGTGACACCCGGCGGTCAGATACGCAGTATTTT. Its translation is CASSDTRRSDTQYF. The genes are TRBV6-4 and TRBJ2-3; D gene uncertain. The CDR3 runs 14 residues. V was clipped by 2 bases and J by 4 bases, with 10 bases between them. CDR1 MRHNA and CDR2 SNTAGT come from the germline V gene.

The rearrangement links TRBV19 to TRBJ1-5; no firm D call. The CDR3 sequence is 14 residues long. Trimming took off 3 bases at V and 0 bases at J, with 6 bases between the two ends. Germline V gene sequence: CDR1 LNHDA, CDR2 SQIVND (reference sequence). DNA of the CDR3: TGTGCCAGTAGTATCCAATATAGCAATCAGCCCCAGCATTTT. Its translation is CASSIQYSNQPQHF.

V usage is TRBV5-1 and J usage is TRBJ2-3, with no clear D. Between the trimmed V and J ends, which lost 4 bases and 0 bases, there was a span of 6 bases. In germline, CDR1 is SGHRS, CDR2 YFSETQ. This CDR3 has 13 amino acids. CDR3 loop: CASSATSTDTQYF. DNA for the CDR3: TGCGCCAGCAGCGCAACTAGCACAGATACGCAGTATTTT.

This clone was observed a single time. This sequence joins TRBV28 and TRBJ1-6; a possible D gene is TRBD1 (5 bases). CDR1 is MDHEN and CDR2 is SYDVKM in the germline V gene. The CDR3 is made up of 15 amino acids. V was cut by 5 bases and J by 10 bases, with 18 bases left in between. CDR3 protein: CASSLPRELASPLHF. CDR3 sequence (DNA): TGTGCCAGCAGTCTACCCAGGGAATTAGCCTCACCCCTCCACTTT.

The chain carries TRBV7-2 and TRBJ2-1; D may be TRBD2 (5 bases). Germline-derived CDR1 and CDR2 are SGHTA and FQGNSA. The V gene lost 5 bases and the J gene lost 14 bases, with 16 bases spanning the gap. The CDR3 covers 12 residues. The CDR3 is CASSAGTEREFF. The CDR3 DNA sequence: TGTGCCAGCAGCGCGGGCACCGAACGGGAGTTCTTC. Full variable domain (rest looked up from reference TRBV7-2 and TRBJ2-1): GAGVSQSPSNKVTEKGKDVELRCDPISGHTALYWYRQSLGQGLEFLIYFQGNSAPDKSGLPSDRFSAERTGGSVSTLTIQRTQQEDSAVYLCASSAGTEREFFGPGTRLTVL.

The V and J genes are TRBV5-4 and TRBJ1-6; D call uncertain. Per germline, CDR1 SGHNT and CDR2 YYREEE (reference sequence). Trimming left V 0 bases short and J 7 bases short, with 11 bases between. This CDR3 contains 15 residues. As DNA, the CDR3 is TGTGCCAGCAGCTTGGTCGGCCGCCAGAATTCACCCCTCCACTTT. Translating it yields CASSLVGRQNSPLHF.

V usage is TRBV6-4 and J usage is TRBJ2-1; 9 positions match TRBD1. V lost 8 bases and J lost 3; bases outside the gene matches: 2. From germline, CDR1 is MRHNA and CDR2 SNTAGT. The CDR3 has 13 residues. CDR3 nucleotide sequence: TGTGCCAGCTTGGACAGGGGCTACAATGAGCAGTTCTTC. It yields the protein CASLDRGYNEQFF.

The rearrangement joins TRBV13 to TRBJ2-7; 14 bases are shared with TRBD2. Germline CDR1 PRHDT, CDR2 FYEKMQ (reference sequence). V was clipped by 4 bases and J by 3 bases; unmatched bases: 5. This CDR3 is built from 16 residues. CDR3 DNA: TGTGCCAGCAGCTACGGACTAGCGGGGGGTGGCTACGAGCAGTACTTC. This codes for CASSYGLAGGGYEQYF.

This clone was observed a few times. The chain employs TRBV4-1 and TRBJ1-6; D might be TRBD1 (5 bases). The CDR3 totals 15 residues. V lost 0 bases and J 8 bases, leaving 11 bases between the germline ends. Germline lookup yields CDR1 MGHRA and CDR2 YSYEKL. The CDR3: CASSQEGRADSPLHF. DNA of the CDR3: TGCGCCAGCAGCCAAGAAGGCAGGGCTGATTCACCCCTCCACTTT.

The gene calls are TRBV2 and TRBJ1-6, with D unclear. CDR1 is SNHLY and CDR2 is FYNNEI in the germline V gene. With 6 bases removed from V and 0 bases from J, the gap between germline ends came to 9 bases. The CDR3 totals 15 residues. The CDR3 DNA reads TGTGCCAGCAGAGGAGGGCCCTCCTATAATTCACCCCTCCACTTT. Its protein is CASRGGPSYNSPLHF.

The chain carries TRBV10-3 and TRBJ1-2; D is unresolved. Germline CDR1 is ENHRY and CDR2 is SYGVKD. The CDR3 totals 15 residues. V was pared by 6 bases and J by 6 bases, with 20 bases between. The CDR3 DNA reads as TGTGCCATCAGCGTCGAGGGCGGGAGGACGGATGGCTACACCTTC. It encodes CAISVEGGRTDGYTF.

The V and J genes are TRBV5-4 and TRBJ2-5; D ambiguous. Trimming stripped 2 bases from V and 5 bases from J, with 13 bases between. The germline gives CDR1 SGHNT, CDR2 YYREEE (reference sequence). This CDR3 contains 14 residues. The CDR3 DNA sequence: TGTGCCAGCAGCTTTAGTGGGGTGGGTGAGACCCAGTACTTC. Its translation is CASSFSGVGETQYF.

The rearrangement uses TRBV5-6 and TRBJ2-3, with 8 nucleotides matching TRBD2. Germline V gene data show CDR1 as SGHDT and CDR2 as YYEEEE. This CDR3 spans 15 amino acids. The trim removed 3 bases at V and 0 bases at J, leaving 3 bases unmatched. CDR3 loop: CASSSRGGSTDTQYF. CDR3 nucleotide sequence: TGTGCCAGCAGCTCTCGGGGGGGTAGCACAGATACGCAGTATTTT.

The V call is TRBV6-5, the J call TRBJ1-5; TRBD1 matches at 8 bases. The trim removed 6 bases at V and 2 bases at J, leaving 3 bases unmatched. CDR3 length: 14 residues. Per germline, CDR1 MNHEY and CDR2 SVGAGI. As DNA, the CDR3 is TGTGCCAGCAGCCTGACAGGGGGCAATCAGCCCCAGCATTTT. Protein product: CASSLTGGNQPQHF.

V and J are TRBV3-1 (or the pseudogene TRBV3-2) and TRBJ1-2; TRBD1 matches at 7 bases. The J segment lost 7 bases and the V segment lost 2 bases, leaving 16 bases of the junction unmatched. The length of the CDR3 is 17 residues. From germline, CDR1 is LGHDT and CDR2 YNNKEL (reference sequence). The CDR3 sequence: CASSQLPDRVRVTGYTF. DNA of the CDR3: TGTGCCAGCAGCCAACTCCCCGACAGGGTGCGAGTAACTGGCTACACCTTC.

V usage is TRBV11-2 and J usage is TRBJ1-1; the D is unclear. CDR1 is SGHAT, CDR2 FQNNGV, per germline. The CDR3 length is 14 residues. Trimming took 1 base from V and 2 from J, leaving 8 bases between them. The CDR3 DNA reads TGTGCCAGCAGCTTAGGGACGATAAACACTGAAGCTTTCTTT. It translates to CASSLGTINTEAFF.

The genes are TRBV9 and TRBJ1-6; 9 bases are shared with TRBD1. The V segment lost 0 bases and the J segment 9 bases; nucleotides outside the gene matches: 4. CDR1 and CDR2 from the germline V gene are SGDLS and YYNGEE. The CDR3 is made up of 15 amino acids. CDR3: CASSVGGTGSSPLHF. The CDR3 bases are TGTGCCAGCAGCGTAGGGGGGACAGGGAGTTCACCCCTCCACTTT. The variable domain in full, with the rest retrieved from reference TRBV9 and TRBJ1-6, is DSGVTQTPKHLITATGQRVTLRCSPRSGDLSVYWYQQSLDQGLQFLIQYYNGEERAKGNILERFSAQQFPDLHSELNLSSLELGDSALYFCASSVGGTGSSPLHFGNGTRLTVT.

The chain has TRBV5-1 and TRBJ2-2; D is perhaps TRBD1 or TRBD2 (5 bases each). The CDR3 spans 16 residues. Trimming stripped 1 base from V and 5 bases from J, with 15 bases between. From germline, CDR1 is SGHRS and CDR2 YFSETQ. The CDR3 region is CASSLSGAHGTGELFF. In DNA form, the CDR3 reads TGCGCCAGCAGCTTGTCCGGGGCGCATGGGACCGGGGAGCTGTTTTTT. Full variable domain (rest looked up from reference TRBV5-1 and TRBJ2-2): KAGVTQTPRYLIKTRGQQVTLSCSPISGHRSVSWYQQTPGQGLQFLFEYFSETQRNKGNFPGRFSGRQFSNSRSEMNVSTLELGDSALYLCASSLSGAHGTGELFFGEGSRLTVL.

Only one count was recorded for this clone. The chain links TRBV19 to TRBJ1-4; D gene uncertain. The length of the CDR3 is 14 residues. Germline loops: CDR1 LNHDA, CDR2 SQIVND (reference sequence). V was shortened by 5 bases and J by 6 bases, with 13 bases between the two germline ends. The CDR3 reads CASSSTPRDEKLFF. In DNA form, the CDR3 reads TGTGCCAGTAGTTCGACACCCCGGGATGAAAAACTGTTTTTT.